The clone carrying this TCR beta chain was seen at least ten times. This specimen comes from a study of early T cells in non-severe SARS-CoV-2 infection. Germline loops: CDR1 SGHVS, CDR2 FQNEAQ. Trimming removed 4 bases from V and 7 bases from J, with 20 bases in between. The CDR3 runs 16 residues. TCRdb reprocessed the 5' RACE reads via MiXCR and lists one record per CDR3 protein. This sample yields 30,000 to 45,000 distinct CDR3 sequences, of which 3.9% are seen a single time; roughly 10% belongs to the top ten. This TCR derives from an adult who was a healthcare worker with PCR-confirmed SARS-CoV-2 infection or an uninfected control (not recorded which). The sequenced material came from whole blood. The V gene is TRBV7-8, the J gene TRBJ2-1, with a weak D call TRBD1 (6 bases). In DNA form, the CDR3 reads TGTGCCAGCAGCTACAGACCGGGACATGCCCGGAATGAGCAGTTCTTC. It codes for CASSYRPGHARNEQFF.